Described below is a single T cell receptor beta chain sequence and its context. Its antigen is unknown. Generation of TCR cDNA used 5'RACE template switching (which added a universal primer site and UMIs). TCRdb reanalysed the 5' RACE reads using MiXCR and keeps one entry per CDR3 protein. The table has 100,000 to 150,000 distinct CDR3 sequences, around 15% seen once. The data were taken from a study of T cells after yellow fever vaccination. V lost 4 bases and J 5 bases, leaving 11 bases between the germline ends. The CDR3 consists of 13 residues. CDR1 SGHNT and CDR2 YENEEA come from the germline V gene. Notes on the study in general: Subsequent booster samples again held most clones from primary vaccination (96% CD4, just under 90% CD8). Within FACS-sorted repertoires, abundant clonotypes contaminating from the bulk population could be present.

This rearrangement joins TRBV11-3 to TRBJ1-1, with D perhaps matching TRBD1 (6 bases). This sample comprised CD8+ T cells sorted from PBMCs, obtained 5 days after the yellow fever booster vaccination. This receptor was obtained from a man aged 18 to 35 who received the YFV17D yellow fever vaccine. The CDR3 sequence: CASSSGGATEAFF. Written as DNA, the CDR3 is TGTGCCAGCAGCTCTGGGGGGGCAACTGAAGCTTTCTTT.